This T cell receptor beta chain was obtained from a study of blood T cell repertoires in COVID-19 (dated by TCRdb to about 2020). Study-level background: Collaborator samples came from the United States, Italy and Spain and covered acute and convalescent phases of COVID-19. The material from the prospective study consisted of cDNA or gDNA derived from T cells, B-cell-depleted T cells, or PBMCs. A de-identified subject ID, COVID-19 status, age in years and sex were almost always included in the sample metadata. The repertoires were released in a freely available public database meant as a resource for research on the immune response to SARS-CoV-2. Where available, HLA class I and class II types were obtained from metadata supplied by the sample provider rather than from assay-based typing. The samples were drawn from the first 160 participants of the ongoing ImmuneRACE study and from over a thousand subjects provided by 6 global collaborators. Deeply sampled blood TCRbeta repertoires from subjects exposed to, actively infected with, or recovered from COVID-19 were included in the dataset. What the study reported, not specific to this receptor: Clinical and demographic metadata were provided uncurated, with the amount varying by source and participant.

Notes on this clone: The antigen this receptor binds is unknown. No much larger clone is present one base from it, and per-base qualities are unavailable.

TCRbeta CDR3 regions were amplified from genomic DNA by means of the immunoSEQ Assay, a bias-controlled multiplex PCR. The authors' analysis ran thus. The number of nucleated cells in each sample was estimated from the amplification of reference gene primers within the assay. Sequence reads were collapsed and filtered to measure the absolute abundance of every unique TCRbeta CDR3 rearrangement. Productive Simpson clonality was computed per sample as the square root of Simpson's diversity index over productive rearrangements. TCRdb holds this immuneACCESS table with in-frame rearrangements only. Some clones are missing; in checked studies, unresolved V genes explain under half, and the rest has no known cause. Clonal size and the V and J genes are those of that table, whereas D and trimming came from the DNA. This sample lists over 150,000 clones; around 73% were detected once. The ten largest make up 17% of the sample.

CDR1 and CDR2 (MDHEN, SYDVKM) derive from the germline V gene. V sheds 7 bases and J sheds 0 bases, leaving 9 bases between their ends. The cysteine opens and the phenylalanine closes a CDR3 of 13 amino acids. Kept here is only the CDR3 DNA, which spans 39 bases and is read in frame from base 1. Participants in the prospective study were enrolled through a virtual design, were aged roughly 18 to 90 years, and lived in roughly 25 United States geographic areas. In the prospective study, participants were assigned to cohorts based on the clinical history participants reported in a screening survey and a study questionnaire. For ImmuneRACE Cohort 3, a participant was defined as recovered based on two consecutive negative NP/OP PCR tests, clearance by a healthcare professional, or resolution of symptoms. Mobile phlebotomists in the prospective study collected whole blood, serum and a nasopharyngeal or oropharyngeal swab from every participant. Participants in the prospective study had the option to provide additional blood draws and questionnaires over a 2-month period. Blood samples from the prospective study were shipped frozen or at room temperature prior to DNA extraction.

This sequence was found in a woman in her forties or fifties who had recovered from COVID-19. The sequenced material came from PBMCs or T cells enriched from blood (not recorded which). Here the chain combines TRBV28 and TRBJ1-2, and possibly TRBD1, on 6 matching bases. The nucleotide sequence is given as TGTGCCAGCAATGGGACACCTAACTATGGCTACACCTTC. Translated, it reads CASNGTPNYGYTF.